Each of the 8 T cell receptor beta chains below was sequenced from the same sample in a study of blood T cell repertoires in COVID-19. The protocol was immunoSEQ multiplex PCR, while the TCRdb copy is restricted to in-frame clones and leaves out a portion. The data show 150,000 or so clones, roughly 80% seen once. Sequences were obtained from peripheral blood. These receptors all come from a middle-aged woman with active or convalescent COVID-19.

The V call is TRBV2, the J call TRBJ1-1, with D unclear. The V and J ends lost 5 bases and 0 bases respectively, with 4 bases between them. This CDR3 is 12 amino acids long. Germline V CDR1 and CDR2: SNHLY, FYNNEI. As DNA, the CDR3 is TGTGCCAGCAGTCCTATGAACACTGAAGCTTTCTTT. This gives the protein CASSPMNTEAFF.

V is TRBV27 and J is TRBJ1-6, with 10 bases lining up with TRBD1. Germline CDR1 reads MNHEY; CDR2 reads SMNVEV (reference sequence). CDR3 length: 15 amino acids. J gave up 9 bases and V 8 bases, and 10 bases lay outside the gene matches. CDR3 DNA: TGTGCCAGCCAGAGCCCCGGGGACAGGGGTTCACCCCTCCACTTT. This codes for CASQSPGDRGSPLHF.

This clone occurred once. The chain recombines TRBV30 with TRBJ2-5; D perhaps matches TRBD1 (6 bases). Germline V lookup: CDR1 GTSNPN, CDR2 SVGIG (reference sequence). Trimming took off 4 bases at V and 2 bases at J, with 11 bases between the two ends. The CDR3 consists of 13 residues. CDR3 amino acids: CAWTRTAQETQYF. DNA of the CDR3: TGTGCCTGGACCCGGACAGCTCAAGAGACCCAGTACTTC.

V usage is TRBV19 and J usage is TRBJ1-5, with unresolved D. The CDR3 sequence is 13 residues long. Germline CDR1 is LNHDA and CDR2 is SQIVND (reference sequence). The V and J ends lost 5 bases and 6 bases respectively, with 11 bases between them. The CDR3 loop reads CASSPRVGQPQHF. In DNA form, the CDR3 reads TGTGCCAGTAGTCCCCGGGTGGGTCAGCCCCAGCATTTT.

A few counts support this clone. The chain carries TRBV29-1 and TRBJ1-5, with 9 bases fitting TRBD1. V gave up 4 bases and J gave up 5 bases; unmatched junction bases: 6. CDR3 length equals 14 residues. Germline CDR1 SQVTM, CDR2 ANQGSEA. This CDR3 is CSVGVGQGHQPQHF. The DNA of the CDR3 is TGCAGCGTTGGGGTCGGACAGGGGCATCAGCCCCAGCATTTT.

This clone was observed a few times. The chain links TRBV18 to TRBJ1-1, with D unresolved. Looked up from germline, CDR1 is KGHSH and CDR2 is LQKENI. The length of the CDR3 is 14 residues. V lost 4 bases and J lost 3, with 12 bases in between. The CDR3 is CASSRASVDTEAFF. The DNA for the CDR3 is TGTGCCAGCTCACGGGCTTCGGTTGACACTGAAGCTTTCTTT.

The chain uses TRBV28 and TRBJ1-2; 11 bases match TRBD1. J was trimmed by 5 bases and V by 5 bases; bases with no gene match: 4. This CDR3 has 14 amino acids. Germline V gives CDR1 MDHEN, CDR2 SYDVKM. In DNA form, the CDR3 reads TGTGCCAGCAGTCCCGGACAGGGGGCGTATGGCTACACCTTC. It specifies CASSPGQGAYGYTF.

The genes are TRBV5-1 and TRBJ1-2; perhaps TRBD1 as D (5 bases). CDR3 size: 14 residues. Trimming shortened V by 0 bases and J by 5 bases, and 11 bases separated the two germline ends. Germline values: CDR1 SGHRS, CDR2 YFSETQ. The CDR3 DNA reads TGCGCCAGCAGCTTGGCACAGGCTCTTTATGGCTACACCTTC. It specifies CASSLAQALYGYTF.